Presented here are 18 T cell receptor beta chains from one specimen sequenced in a study of cytomegalovirus exposure and HLA in healthy donors. The study ran its PCR with 60 Vbeta and 13 Jbeta primers. Method: immunoSEQ multiplex PCR; TCRdb's copy keeps in-frame clones and lacks some. The data show under 200,000 clones, around four fifths seen once. The sequenced material came from PBMCs. The origin of the receptors is a woman aged 30 to 39 in good health and CMV-seronegative.

This clone was seen only a few times. This chain links TRBV7-9 with TRBJ1-1, with TRBD1 as a possible D gene (5 bases). With 5 bases removed from V and 5 bases from J, the gap between germline ends came to 15 bases. The CDR3 spans 14 residues. Germline assignment: CDR1 SEHNR and CDR2 FQNEAQ (reference sequence). This CDR3 is CASSDPGGRTEAFF. CDR3 nucleotides: TGTGCCAGCAGCGACCCCGGGGGTAGGACTGAAGCTTTCTTT.

This chain connects TRBV6-5 to TRBJ2-7, with D tentatively TRBD1 (6 bases). This CDR3 spans 12 amino acids. Germline CDR1 reads MNHEY; CDR2 reads SVGAGI. V lost 8 bases and J 4 bases, leaving 12 bases between the germline ends. CDR3 sequence (DNA): TGTGCCAGCTGGGACACTCCTTACGAGCAGTACTTC. Translated, it gives CASWDTPYEQYF.

The J gene is TRBJ1-3, the V gene TRBV9; 7 bases are shared with TRBD1. Germline assignment: CDR1 SGDLS and CDR2 YYNGEE. The CDR3 length is 15 residues. Trimming at V came to 4 bases and at J to 4 bases, leaving 8 bases not matched to a gene. CDR3 protein: CASSSRQGSGNTIYF. In DNA, the CDR3 is TGTGCCAGCAGCTCCCGACAGGGTTCCGGAAACACCATATATTTT. The whole variable domain, filled in from reference TRBV9 and TRBJ1-3, reads DSGVTQTPKHLITATGQRVTLRCSPRSGDLSVYWYQQSLDQGLQFLIQYYNGEERAKGNILERFSAQQFPDLHSELNLSSLELGDSALYFCASSSRQGSGNTIYFGEGSWLTVV.

The gene calls are TRBV27 and TRBJ2-7, with D unresolved. CDR1 and CDR2 from the germline V gene are MNHEY and SMNVEV (reference sequence). The CDR3 has 13 amino acids. V lost 5 bases, J lost 4 bases, and 12 bases lay in between. The CDR3 DNA follows: TGTGCCAGCAGTCCTAACCTCCTTTACGAGCAGTACTTC. Protein: CASSPNLLYEQYF.

This clone was observed a few times. This chain connects TRBV5-8 to TRBJ1-2, with D unclear. There are 16 residues in the CDR3. V lost 2 bases, J lost 2 bases, and 16 bases lay in between. Germline V gene sequence: CDR1 SGHTS, CDR2 YDEGEE. CDR3 in amino acids: CASSFYSQSLNYGYTF. CDR3 in DNA: TGTGCCAGCAGCTTCTATAGCCAATCTCTCAACTATGGCTACACCTTC.

V and J are TRBV27 and TRBJ1-1; 7 bases agree with TRBD1. V shed 2 bases, J shed 7 bases, and the junction held 13 bases outside the gene matches. CDR3 length: 16 residues. Germline CDR1 reads MNHEY; CDR2 reads SMNVEV (reference sequence). CDR3 sequence (DNA): TGTGCCAGCAGTTTACTGACAGGGCGGGGTCGCCATGAAGCTTTCTTT. Translation gives CASSLLTGRGRHEAFF.

CDR3 residues: CASSTRWRGGNQPQHF. The CDR3 coding sequence is TGTGCCAGCAGCACCAGGTGGAGGGGCGGCAATCAGCCCCAGCATTTT. The V call is TRBV21-1, the J call TRBJ1-5. TRBV21-1 constitutes a pseudogene. This CDR3 contains 16 residues.

The CDR3 DNA sequence: TGTGCCAGCAGCTTGGGTGGGCCCTCGATAGCCAAAAACATTCAGTACTTC. Its protein is CASSLGGPSIAKNIQYF. The chain has TRBV5-4 and TRBJ2-4, with unresolved D. This CDR3 contains 17 residues. The germline V gene encodes CDR1 SGHNT and CDR2 YYREEE (reference sequence). The V end lost 0 bases, the J end lost 0 bases, and 13 bases lay between the germline ends.

The V call is TRBV9, the J call TRBJ1-3; D not resolved. The CDR3 has 16 residues. Trimming shortened V by 4 bases and J by 0 bases, and 14 bases separated the two germline ends. Germline-derived CDR1 and CDR2 are SGDLS and YYNGEE. The CDR3 sequence: CASSPRGRLSGNTIYF. In nucleotides, the CDR3 is TGTGCCAGCAGCCCAAGAGGCCGCCTCTCTGGAAACACCATATATTTT. Variable domain in full (rest from reference TRBV9 and TRBJ1-3): DSGVTQTPKHLITATGQRVTLRCSPRSGDLSVYWYQQSLDQGLQFLIQYYNGEERAKGNILERFSAQQFPDLHSELNLSSLELGDSALYFCASSPRGRLSGNTIYFGEGSWLTVV.

With regard to this clone: The junction departs from the called germline gene at one end, perhaps through a read error. The chain couples TRBV7-9 to TRBJ2-7; 9 bases fit TRBD1. Per germline, CDR1 SEHNR and CDR2 FQNEAQ (reference sequence). The length of the CDR3 is 16 residues. CDR3 amino acids: CSSRPPTGTGRDEQYF. The DNA for the CDR3 is TGTTCCAGCAGACCCCCCACCGGGACAGGGAGGGACGAGCAGTACTTC.

The chain uses TRBV7-9 and TRBJ2-7, with TRBD1 as a possible D gene (5 bases). Looked up from germline, CDR1 is SEHNR and CDR2 is FQNEAQ (reference sequence). Trimming pared 8 bases from V and 3 bases from J, leaving 26 bases between. The CDR3 extends over 17 amino acids. Here the CDR3 reads CASPTRVRAPHNYEQYF. The CDR3, as DNA: TGTGCCAGCCCCACAAGGGTCAGGGCCCCGCATAACTACGAGCAGTACTTC.

There are a few counts of this clone. V usage is TRBV10-2 and J usage is TRBJ1-2; D might be TRBD1 (6 bases). The CDR3 runs to 12 residues. V was cut by 4 bases and J by 7 bases, with 10 bases left in between. CDR1 is WSHSY, CDR2 SAAADI, per germline. This chain's CDR3 is CASSVQGSGYTF. Written as DNA, the CDR3 is TGCGCCAGCAGTGTACAGGGTAGTGGCTACACCTTC.

The gene calls are TRBV19 and TRBJ1-2; D unresolved. Germline loops: CDR1 LNHDA, CDR2 SQIVND (reference sequence). V shed 7 bases and J shed 1 base, with 7 bases lying between them. CDR3 size: 12 residues. This chain's CDR3 is CASNTVNYGYTF. DNA for the CDR3: TGTGCCAGTAATACGGTTAACTATGGCTACACCTTC.

This chain links TRBV7-8 with TRBJ2-7, with 16 bases matching TRBD2. V gave up 5 bases and J gave up 5 bases; unmatched junction bases: 6. The CDR3 is 16 amino acids. Germline V gives CDR1 SGHVS, CDR2 FQNEAQ. This CDR3 is CASSPGLAGGPHEQYF. In nucleotides, the CDR3 is TGTGCCAGCAGCCCGGGACTAGCGGGGGGGCCCCACGAGCAGTACTTC.

The CDR3 nucleotides read TGTGCCAGCAGCCTAACAGAAGCCAATCAGCCCCAGCATTTT. Translating it yields CASSLTEANQPQHF. This chain links TRBV7-9 with TRBJ1-5; D is ambiguous. Per germline, CDR1 SEHNR and CDR2 FQNEAQ (reference sequence). The CDR3 sequence is 14 residues long. The V end lost 5 bases, the J end lost 3 bases, and 11 bases lay between the germline ends.

The chain's CDR3 is CASSQQGPSALRGYTF. CDR3 DNA sequence: TGTGCCAGCAGTCAACAGGGCCCCAGTGCTTTGAGAGGCTACACCTTC. The chain employs TRBV27 and TRBJ1-2, with D possibly being TRBD1 (6 bases). This CDR3 contains 16 residues. Looked up from germline, CDR1 is MNHEY and CDR2 is SMNVEV (reference sequence). V lost 5 bases, J lost 8 bases, and 24 bases lay in between.

This CDR3 reads CASSLFRGALEETQYF. DNA of the CDR3: TGTGCCAGCAGTTTGTTCCGGGGAGCGCTCGAAGAGACCCAGTACTTC. The rearrangement joins TRBV28 to TRBJ2-5; D is perhaps TRBD2 (5 bases). This CDR3 has 16 residues. Germline V gene sequence: CDR1 MDHEN, CDR2 SYDVKM. With 3 bases removed from V and 3 bases from J, the gap between germline ends came to 17 bases.

This chain connects TRBV29-1 to TRBJ1-2, with D unclear. V gave up 0 bases and J gave up 2 bases, with 10 bases separating them. The CDR3 sequence is 14 residues long. Germline CDR1 SQVTM, CDR2 ANQGSEA. CDR3 in DNA: TGCAGCGTTGAAGATGCGCACAGCAACTATGGCTACACCTTC. Translated, it gives CSVEDAHSNYGYTF.